The present TCR beta chain was sequenced within a study of T-cell reconstitution after alpha-beta-depleted transplantation in children. This clonotype was counted at least ten times. Germline lookup yields CDR1 SGHRS and CDR2 YFSETQ. This CDR3 comprises 13 residues. V gave up 0 bases and J gave up 4 bases, with 7 bases separating them. The TCRbeta library was prepared with unique molecular identifiers. TCRdb itself ran the PCR reads through MiXCR, one entry per CDR3 protein. Here the sample spans about 340,000 distinct CDR3 sequences, over 9% being singletons. The chain recombines TRBV5-1 with TRBJ1-2; weak D call: TRBD1 (6 bases). The source was PBMCs from the stem cell graft donor, collected from the stem cell graft. The receptor's source is a human donor who donated a stem cell graft to a child with acute lymphoblastic leukemia. Here the CDR3 DNA reads TGCGCCAGCAGCTTGGTGGGGGCCTATGGCTACACCTTC. Translation gives CASSLVGAYGYTF.